One sample yielded the 18 T cell receptor beta chains listed below, sequenced in a study of blood T cell repertoires in COVID-19. Generated by immunoSEQ multiplex PCR, the TCRdb table keeps only in-frame clones and is missing some. The table has 81,000 or so clones, more than 75% seen once; the top ten hold about 8%. Source material: peripheral blood. The receptors derive from a man aged 45-65 years with active COVID-19.

The genes are TRBV18 and TRBJ2-2; 7 nucleotides line up with TRBD1. Germline assignment: CDR1 KGHSH and CDR2 LQKENI. There are 16 residues in the CDR3. J lost 1 base, V lost 4 bases, and 6 bases had no gene match. This CDR3 reads CASSRGDRQNTGELFF. CDR3 DNA: TGTGCCAGCTCACGAGGGGACAGACAGAACACCGGGGAGCTGTTTTTT.

The V call is TRBV27, the J call TRBJ1-5; D perhaps matches TRBD1 (5 bases). Germline V gene data show CDR1 as MNHEY and CDR2 as SMNVEV (reference sequence). V shed 4 bases and J shed 1 base, with 17 bases lying between them. The CDR3 contains 17 residues. The DNA for the CDR3 is TGTGCCAGCAGTTCAGGGATCGGCCCCTGGAGCAATCAGCCCCAGCATTTT. Translated: CASSSGIGPWSNQPQHF.

The rearrangement uses TRBV2 and TRBJ1-1; 9 bases align to TRBD1. The CDR3 totals 12 residues. V shed 6 bases, J shed 8 bases, and the junction held 4 bases outside the gene matches. Germline V CDR1 and CDR2: SNHLY, FYNNEI. CDR3: CASRTGGEEAFF. CDR3 nucleotide sequence: TGTGCCAGCAGGACAGGGGGGGAGGAAGCTTTCTTT.

This clone was seen only a few times. The chain combines TRBV2 with TRBJ1-6; TRBD1 aligns across 10 bases. V was pared by 6 bases and J by 9 bases, with 8 bases of the junction left unmatched. CDR1 SNHLY and CDR2 FYNNEI come from the germline V gene. The CDR3 totals 15 residues. CDR3 protein: CASREDRGVGSPLHF. The CDR3 nucleotides read TGTGCCAGCAGGGAGGACAGGGGGGTCGGTTCACCCCTCCACTTT.

This rearrangement joins TRBV3-1 (or the pseudogene TRBV3-2) to TRBJ2-1; maybe TRBD2 (6 bases). This CDR3 region has 15 residues. Between the trimmed V and J ends, which lost 0 bases and 5 bases, there was a span of 11 bases. CDR1 and CDR2 (germline): LGHDT, YNNKEL (reference sequence). CDR3 in DNA: TGTGCCAGCAGCCAAGACACGGCGGGAAACAATGAGCAGTTCTTC. Translated: CASSQDTAGNNEQFF.

The V gene is TRBV6-2 or TRBV6-3, the J gene TRBJ1-6, with D hard to call. CDR3 length: 14 amino acids. Trimming left V 5 bases short and J 9 bases short, with 14 bases between. Germline V gives CDR1 MNHEY, CDR2 SVGEGT. CDR3 bases: TGTGCCAGCAGTCGGAACTGGGGAGCTTCACCCCTCCACTTT. Its protein is CASSRNWGASPLHF.

This rearrangement joins TRBV11-2 to TRBJ2-5; 7 bases align to TRBD1. Germline loops: CDR1 SGHAT, CDR2 FQNNGV. The CDR3 consists of 14 residues. V shed 4 bases and J 3 bases; nucleotides not matched to a gene: 5. The CDR3 bases are TGTGCCAGCAGCTCGGACAGGACTGAAGAGACCCAGTACTTC. Its protein is CASSSDRTEETQYF.

This chain links TRBV28 with TRBJ2-5, with 15 positions matching TRBD2. The germline CDR1 and CDR2 sequences are MDHEN and SYDVKM. Losses at the gene ends were 6 bases for V and 2 bases for J; bases not matched to a gene: 10. The length of the CDR3 is 18 residues. CDR3 sequence reads: CASRHLGGTSGGQETQYF. The DNA of the CDR3 is TGTGCCAGCAGGCACCTAGGTGGGACTAGCGGGGGGCAAGAGACCCAGTACTTC.

This sequence joins TRBV12-3 or TRBV12-4 and TRBJ1-1, with 7 bases matching TRBD1. V shed 5 bases and J 10 bases; nucleotides not matched to a gene: 7. The CDR3 has 12 residues. The CDR3 spells CASSPPQGGAFF. The CDR3 DNA is TGTGCCAGCAGTCCACCGCAGGGGGGAGCTTTCTTT.

This chain links TRBV19 with TRBJ2-1; no definite D call. Germline CDR1 reads LNHDA; CDR2 reads SQIVND (reference sequence). This CDR3 is built from 13 residues. The V end was cut by 5 bases, the J end by 5 bases, with 10 bases between. CDR3 coding DNA: TGTGCCAGTAGTTCCACAGTGAACAATGAGCAGTTCTTC. Amino acid sequence: CASSSTVNNEQFF. Full variable domain (outside the CDR3, taken from reference TRBV19 and TRBJ2-1): DGGITQSPKYLFRKEGQNVTLSCEQNLNHDAMYWYRQDPGQGLRLIYYSQIVNDFQKGDIAEGYSVSREKKESFPLTVTSAQKNPTAFYLCASSSTVNNEQFFGPGTRLTVL.

The rearrangement uses TRBV28 and TRBJ2-7; perhaps TRBD1 as D (6 bases). The CDR3 contains 15 residues. Trimming pared 2 bases from V and 2 bases from J, leaving 13 bases between. Per germline, CDR1 MDHEN and CDR2 SYDVKM. The CDR3 reads CASSLEQGMPYEQYF. In nucleotides, the CDR3 is TGTGCCAGCAGTTTAGAACAGGGAATGCCCTACGAGCAGTACTTC.

The chain uses TRBV30 and TRBJ2-1, with a weak D call TRBD2 (7 bases). The CDR3 spans 15 residues. CDR1 and CDR2 (germline): GTSNPN, SVGIG (reference sequence). V was cut by 5 bases and J by 0 bases, with 14 bases left in between. The CDR3 sequence: CAWDPGGHSYNEQFF. DNA of the CDR3: TGTGCCTGGGACCCCGGGGGGCACTCCTACAATGAGCAGTTCTTC.

V is TRBV5-6 and J is TRBJ2-2; D may be TRBD1 (6 bases). The germline V and J ends were trimmed by 2 bases and 3 bases, with 14 bases remaining between them. The germline CDR1 and CDR2 sequences are SGHDT and YYEEEE. The CDR3 is 16 residues long. CDR3 in DNA: TGTGCCAGCAGCTTAACAGGGAGATATGACACCGGGGAGCTGTTTTTT. Amino acid sequence: CASSLTGRYDTGELFF.

Only one count was recorded for this clone. The V call is TRBV9, the J call TRBJ1-6; D remains unclear. Germline V CDR1 and CDR2: SGDLS, YYNGEE. V shed 0 bases and J shed 0 bases, with 19 bases lying between them. CDR3 length: 20 residues. The CDR3 bases are TGTGCCAGCAGCGTAGATCCCGGCGGTACGGTGAGCTCCTATAATTCACCCCTCCACTTT. Amino acids: CASSVDPGGTVSSYNSPLHF.

The rearrangement uses TRBV7-9 and TRBJ1-2; a possible D gene is TRBD1 (6 bases). Germline CDR1 is SEHNR and CDR2 is FQNEAQ (reference sequence). The V gene lost 1 base and the J gene lost 4 bases, with 10 bases spanning the gap. The CDR3 has 14 residues. The CDR3 DNA reads as TGTGCCAGCAGCTTAGATGGGGGCAGCTATGGCTACACCTTC. Encoded protein: CASSLDGGSYGYTF.

The V and J genes are TRBV5-5 and TRBJ2-7; 7 bases align to TRBD2. With V trimmed by 4 bases and J by 2 bases, 9 bases remained unmatched. The germline V gene encodes CDR1 SGHKS and CDR2 YYEKEE (reference sequence). The CDR3 has 15 residues. CDR3 in amino acids: CASSPQSGIPYEQYF. As DNA, the CDR3 is TGTGCCAGCAGCCCACAAAGCGGGATTCCCTACGAGCAGTACTTC.

The chain has TRBV5-8 and TRBJ1-2, with D unresolved. Germline V gene data show CDR1 as SGHTS and CDR2 as YDEGEE. The CDR3 totals 16 residues. V lost 6 bases and J lost 0, with 18 bases in between. DNA of the CDR3: TGTGCCAGCACCCACCCCCTTCAGATACCTAACTATGGCTACACCTTC. It encodes CASTHPLQIPNYGYTF.

The chain recombines TRBV27 with TRBJ1-4; D perhaps matches TRBD1 (5 bases). V lost 1 base, J lost 3 bases, and 18 bases lay in between. Germline V gives CDR1 MNHEY, CDR2 SMNVEV (reference sequence). This CDR3 contains 18 residues. The CDR3 here is CASSLLGGVKGPNEKLFF. In nucleotides, the CDR3 is TGTGCCAGCAGTTTATTAGGTGGAGTCAAGGGGCCTAATGAAAAACTGTTTTTT. The full variable domain, rest sourced from reference TRBV27 and TRBJ1-4, is EAQVTQNPRYLITVTGKKLTVTCSQNMNHEYMSWYRQDPGLGLRQIYYSMNVEVTDKGDVPEGYKVSRKEKRNFPLILESPSPNQTSLYFCASSLLGGVKGPNEKLFFGSGTQLSVL.